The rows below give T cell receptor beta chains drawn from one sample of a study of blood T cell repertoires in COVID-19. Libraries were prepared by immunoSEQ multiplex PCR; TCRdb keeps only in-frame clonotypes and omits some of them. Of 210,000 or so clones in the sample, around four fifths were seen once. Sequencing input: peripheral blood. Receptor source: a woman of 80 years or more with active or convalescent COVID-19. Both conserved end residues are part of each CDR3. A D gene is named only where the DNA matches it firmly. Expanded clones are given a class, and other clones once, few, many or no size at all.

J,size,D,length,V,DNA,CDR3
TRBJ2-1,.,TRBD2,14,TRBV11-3,TGTGCCAGCAGCTTACAAAGCGGGGTGGATGAGCAGTTCTTC,CASSLQSGVDEQFF
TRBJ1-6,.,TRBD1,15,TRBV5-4,TGTGCCAGCAGCACTGGACAGGGGTATAATTCACCCCTCCACTTT,CASSTGQGYNSPLHF
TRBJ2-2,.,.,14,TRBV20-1,TGCAGTGCTAGTCCAGGGCCCAACACCGGGGAGCTGTTTTTT,CSASPGPNTGELFF
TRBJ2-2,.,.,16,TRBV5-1,TGCGCCAGCAGCGGCCCAGGGGGGACGAACACCGGGGAGCTGTTTTTT,CASSGPGGTNTGELFF
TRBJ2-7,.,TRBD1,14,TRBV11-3,TGTGCCAGCAGCCTCCGGGACAGCTCCTACGAGCAGTACTTC,CASSLRDSSYEQYF
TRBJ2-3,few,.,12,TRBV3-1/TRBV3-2,TGTGCCAGCAGCCAGGAGATGGCGGCGCAGTATTTT,CASSQEMAAQYF
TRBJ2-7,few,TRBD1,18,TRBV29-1,TGCAGCGTTGATAAAGGGGGACAGGGTGAAAACCCCCACTACGAGCAGTACTTC,CSVDKGGQGENPHYEQYF
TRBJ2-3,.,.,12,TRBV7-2,TGTGCCACCAGGGCAGGCACAGATACGCAGTATTTT,CATRAGTDTQYF
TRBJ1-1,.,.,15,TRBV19,TGTGCCAGTCTAATGTTGGCAGGGTTTTTCACTGAAGCTTTCTTT,CASLMLAGFFTEAFF
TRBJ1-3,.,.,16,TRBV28,TGTGCCAGCAGTACCTACGGAGCGGGGTTCGGAAACACCATATATTTT,CASSTYGAGFGNTIYF
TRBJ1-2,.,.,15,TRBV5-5,TGTGCCAGCAGCTTCCAGGAGGGCAGGACTAGTGGCTACACCTTC,CASSFQEGRTSGYTF
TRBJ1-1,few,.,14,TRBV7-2,TGTGCCAGCAGCTTCGCCAGGGGGAACACTGAAGCTTTCTTT,CASSFARGNTEAFF
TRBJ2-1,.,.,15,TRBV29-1,TGCAGCGCCGGTGGGGGGGCTGACTCCTACAATGAGCAGTTCTTC,CSAGGGADSYNEQFF
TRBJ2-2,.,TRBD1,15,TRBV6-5,TGTGCCAGCAAATACGGGACAGGGTTCACCGGGGAGCTGTTTTTT,CASKYGTGFTGELFF
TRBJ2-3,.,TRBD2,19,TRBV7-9,TGTGCCAGCAGCTTAGCGCTTGGGGCTAGCGGGGGGGCCAGGGATACGCAGTATTTT,CASSLALGASGGARDTQYF
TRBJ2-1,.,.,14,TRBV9,TGTGCCAGCAGCGTAGTGTCGGGTCGCAATGAGCAGTTCTTC,CASSVVSGRNEQFF
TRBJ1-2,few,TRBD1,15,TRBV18,TGTGCCAGCTCACCACCAGGTCAGGGGGAACATGGCTACACCTTC,CASSPPGQGEHGYTF
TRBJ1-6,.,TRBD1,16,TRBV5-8,TGTGCCAGCAGCGGGGACAGAGGGGGGTCTCGATCACCCCTCCACTTT,CASSGDRGGSRSPLHF
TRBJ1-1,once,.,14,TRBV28,TGTGCCAGCAGTTTACCGGGTGGTTGGACTGAAGCTTTCTTT,CASSLPGGWTEAFF
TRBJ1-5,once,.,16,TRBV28,TGTGCCAGCAGTCTCCACCCAGGGATCAGCAATCAGCCCCAGCATTTT,CASSLHPGISNQPQHF